The 14 T cell receptor beta chains in this list originate from one sample, sequenced in a study of blood T cell repertoires in COVID-19. Clones were read by immunoSEQ multiplex PCR, and TCRdb kept only the in-frame ones, dropping some. Found here are roughly 400,000 clones, around nine tenths of them singletons; the top ten hold roughly 1.4%. Sequencing was carried out using PBMCs or T cells enriched from blood (not recorded which). These receptors came from a woman between 18 and 29 years old who had been exposed to COVID-19.

A single count supports this clone. The chain couples TRBV10-1 to TRBJ2-7; 10 nucleotides line up with TRBD1. Looked up from germline, CDR1 is WNHNN and CDR2 is SYGVQD (reference sequence). The CDR3 contains 15 residues. V was clipped by 5 bases and J by 1 base; unmatched bases: 5. The CDR3 DNA is TGCGCCAGCAGTCGGGGACAGGGGTCTTCCTACGAGCAGTACTTC. The encoded protein is CASSRGQGSSYEQYF.

V is TRBV5-8 and J is TRBJ2-7, with 7 bases that match TRBD1. The CDR3 covers 15 residues. V was clipped by 0 bases and J by 2 bases; unmatched bases: 5. Per germline, CDR1 SGHTS and CDR2 YDEGEE. This CDR3 reads CASSLAGTATYEQYF. The CDR3 DNA reads as TGTGCCAGCAGCTTGGCCGGGACAGCTACCTACGAGCAGTACTTC.

This chain connects TRBV5-5 to TRBJ2-2, with D possibly TRBD2 on 5 matching bases. Trimming cost V 4 bases and J 1 base, with 14 bases left between them. Germline V gene lookup returns CDR1 SGHKS and CDR2 YYEKEE (reference sequence). This CDR3 spans 16 amino acids. CDR3 coding DNA: TGTGCCAGCAGCCCTGGTGCCAGCGGGAACACCGGGGAGCTGTTTTTT. This gives the protein CASSPGASGNTGELFF.

Comments on this clone: Other DNA sequences in this sample translate to the same CDR3. V gene TRBV12-3 or TRBV12-4 combines with J gene TRBJ1-5; perhaps TRBD1 as D (5 bases). Trimming removed 6 bases from V and 2 bases from J, with 8 bases in between. This CDR3 spans 13 amino acids. The CDR3 is CASRPTGNQPQHF. The CDR3 coding sequence is TGTGCCAGCAGACCGACAGGCAATCAGCCCCAGCATTTT.

This chain connects TRBV28 to TRBJ2-7, with D possibly being TRBD2 (5 bases). The CDR3 is made up of 13 amino acids. Germline V gene data show CDR1 as MDHEN and CDR2 as SYDVKM. Trimming removed 7 bases at V and 4 bases at J, with 14 bases between. The CDR3 DNA reads TGTGCCAGCACGGGCGGGCTGCAGTACGAGCAGTACTTC. Protein sequence: CASTGGLQYEQYF.

This clone has just one count. The chain recombines TRBV4-2 with TRBJ1-5; the D gene is possibly TRBD1 (5 bases). The CDR3 is 18 amino acids. Germline V gives CDR1 LGHNA, CDR2 YNFKEQ. With 0 bases removed from V and 0 bases from J, the gap between germline ends came to 15 bases. The DNA of the CDR3 is TGTGCCAGCAGCCAAGATGGTGCAGGGCTGTATAGCAATCAGCCCCAGCATTTT. Its protein is CASSQDGAGLYSNQPQHF.

The chain uses TRBV7-2 and TRBJ2-2; D is possibly TRBD1 (5 bases). The CDR3 spans 14 residues. Germline CDR1 reads SGHTA; CDR2 reads FQGNSA. V gave up 4 bases and J gave up 5 bases, with 11 bases separating them. The CDR3 region is CASSSGHLTGELFF. The CDR3 nucleotides read TGTGCCAGCAGCTCCGGACACCTTACCGGGGAGCTGTTTTTT.

The chain links TRBV19 to TRBJ1-5; D is perhaps TRBD1 (5 bases). Trimming removed 8 bases at V and 6 bases at J, with 17 bases between. The CDR3 is made up of 14 amino acids. Germline assignment: CDR1 LNHDA and CDR2 SQIVND (reference sequence). The CDR3 sequence: CASGRNRSGQPQHF. The CDR3 DNA reads as TGTGCCAGTGGACGAAACAGGTCTGGTCAGCCCCAGCATTTT.

V is TRBV27 and J is TRBJ2-7, with D hard to call. The CDR3 is made up of 11 amino acids. With 6 bases removed from V and 7 bases from J, the gap between germline ends came to 10 bases. Germline V gene data show CDR1 as MNHEY and CDR2 as SMNVEV (reference sequence). CDR3 sequence reads: CASRSVQEQYF. The CDR3 DNA follows: TGTGCCAGCAGGAGTGTACAGGAGCAGTACTTC.

The chain has TRBV10-1 and TRBJ1-1; no reliable D call. The CDR3 runs to 14 residues. Trimming took off 0 bases at V and 6 bases at J, with 11 bases between the two ends. In germline, CDR1 is WNHNN, CDR2 SYGVQD (reference sequence). CDR3 in DNA: TGCGCCAGCAGTGAGTCGGTGACCCAGGCTGAAGCTTTCTTT. Encoded protein: CASSESVTQAEAFF.

The chain is built from TRBV4-2 and TRBJ2-5, with a tentative D call TRBD2 (7 bases). Between the trimmed V and J ends, which lost 4 bases and 5 bases, there was a span of 17 bases. The CDR3 has 15 residues. Germline CDR1 reads LGHNA; CDR2 reads YNFKEQ. In DNA form, the CDR3 reads TGTGCCAGCAGCCCCGATGGGGGGGCCCCCGAGACCCAGTACTTC. It codes for CASSPDGGAPETQYF.

V is TRBV6-5 and J is TRBJ1-5, with D unclear. CDR3 length: 13 residues. The V gene's germline CDR1 is MNHEY and CDR2 SVGAGI. Deletions cut 4 bases from V and 5 bases from J, with 9 bases between. This chain's CDR3 is CASSFRGDQPQHF. The DNA for the CDR3 is TGTGCCAGCAGTTTTCGGGGAGATCAGCCCCAGCATTTT.

This rearrangement joins TRBV19 to TRBJ1-2, with D possibly TRBD1 on 5 matching bases. This CDR3 has 15 residues. V dropped 4 bases and J dropped 5 bases, with 17 bases sitting between them. Germline V gene lookup returns CDR1 LNHDA and CDR2 SQIVND (reference sequence). The CDR3 DNA follows: TGTGCCAGTAGTACCACAGGTGGCCTCGCATATGGCTACACCTTC. Protein: CASSTTGGLAYGYTF. Supplemented by reference TRBV19 and TRBJ1-2, the full variable domain reads DGGITQSPKYLFRKEGQNVTLSCEQNLNHDAMYWYRQDPGQGLRLIYYSQIVNDFQKGDIAEGYSVSREKKESFPLTVTSAQKNPTAFYLCASSTTGGLAYGYTFGSGTRLTVV.

V gene TRBV28 combines with J gene TRBJ2-1, with 11 bases that match TRBD2. This CDR3 is built from 16 residues. The V and J ends lost 3 bases and 10 bases, in that order; junction bases with no gene match: 11. Germline CDR1 is MDHEN and CDR2 is SYDVKM. CDR3 sequence: CASSLGLAAFVSEQFF. The CDR3, as DNA: TGTGCCAGCAGTTTGGGACTAGCGGCCTTCGTCAGCGAGCAGTTCTTC.